The clone carrying this TCR beta chain appeared a single time. This sample is part of a study of blood T cell repertoires in COVID-19. Researchers sorted participants into cohorts using their self-reported clinical history. Germline CDR1 and CDR2: MNHNS and SASEGT. The CDR3 covers 14 residues. The trim removed 1 base at V and 6 bases at J, leaving 5 bases unmatched. The protocol was immunoSEQ multiplex PCR, while the TCRdb copy is restricted to in-frame clones and leaves out a portion. The table has 350,000 to 400,000 clones, roughly 90% seen once. The receptor was isolated from a woman between 25 and 40 years old who had recovered from COVID-19. The chain employs TRBV6-1 and TRBJ2-7, with TRBD1 matching over 8 bases. Source material: PBMCs or T cells enriched from blood (not recorded which). In DNA, the CDR3 is TGTGCCAGCAGTGAAGTAGGACAGGGCTCCGAGCAGTACTTC. This translates into CASSEVGQGSEQYF.